This T cell receptor (beta chain) emerged from a study of T cell changes during pregnancy in multiple sclerosis. Profiling relied on immunoSEQ multiplex PCR, and the TCRdb table lists in-frame clones only, not all of them. Here the sample spans over 50,000 clones, roughly 90% being singletons. The CDR3 is 15 amino acids. The V and J ends lost 4 bases and 2 bases respectively, with 14 bases between them. Germline CDR1 is LGHNA and CDR2 is YNFKEQ. This chain joins TRBV4-2 and TRBJ1-2, with a tentative D call TRBD1 (5 bases). The source is a female donor with multiple sclerosis, enrolled in a pregnancy study. The sample here was peripheral blood, taken in the first trimester of pregnancy. CDR3 loop: CASSPVETENYGYTF. For the CDR3, the DNA is TGTGCCAGCAGCCCCGTCGAGACAGAAAACTATGGCTACACCTTC.